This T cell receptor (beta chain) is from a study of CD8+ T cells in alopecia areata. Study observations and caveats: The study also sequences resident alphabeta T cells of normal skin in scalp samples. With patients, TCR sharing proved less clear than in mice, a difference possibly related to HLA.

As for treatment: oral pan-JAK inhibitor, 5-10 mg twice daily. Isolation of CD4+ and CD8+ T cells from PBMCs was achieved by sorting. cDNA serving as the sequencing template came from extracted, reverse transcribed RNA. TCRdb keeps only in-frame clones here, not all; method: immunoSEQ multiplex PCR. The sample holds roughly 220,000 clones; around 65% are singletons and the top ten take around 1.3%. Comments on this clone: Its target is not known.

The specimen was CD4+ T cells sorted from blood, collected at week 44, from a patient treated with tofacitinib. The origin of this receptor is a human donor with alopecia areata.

CDR3 nucleotides: TGCAGCGTCAGACCGGGACAGAACACTGAAGCTTTCTTT. Protein: CSVRPGQNTEAFF. V is TRBV29-1 and J is TRBJ1-1, with a possible D match to TRBD1 (6 bases). From germline, CDR1 is SQVTM and CDR2 ANQGSEA. Deletions cut 6 bases from V and 1 base from J, with 12 bases between. The CDR3 contains 13 residues.